These T cell receptor beta chains were read from a single sample in a study of T cell responses to AZD1222 COVID-19 vaccine. Sequenced by immunoSEQ multiplex PCR; TCRdb stores in-frame clones only, minus some. The sample consists of about 110,000 clones, around 87% of them appearing once. This material consisted of peripheral blood, taken on day 0 of AZD1222 vaccination. The receptors shown here come from an adult in good health. Both conserved end residues are part of each CDR3. A D gene is named only where the DNA matches it firmly. Rows give clone size only sometimes, using once, few, many, or a class for an expanded clone.

.	TRBJ2-3	TRBV7-9	.	TGTGCCAGCAGCTTACCCGCAGGGGGGAGCGGGGGCACAGATACGCAGTATTTT	CASSLPAGGSGGTDTQYF
.	TRBJ2-7	TRBV5-1	TRBD2	TGCGCCAGCAGCTCCCGACTAGCGGGAGGCTCCTACGAGCAGTACTTC	CASSSRLAGGSYEQYF
.	TRBJ1-4	TRBV5-1	.	TGCGCCAGCACCGCCGGGGAGGAACTGTTTTTT	CASTAGEELFF
.	TRBJ2-7	TRBV2	TRBD2	TGTGCCAGCACAGGCCTAGCGGGGGGCGGACTCCCTTACGAGCAGTACTTC	CASTGLAGGGLPYEQYF
.	TRBJ1-5	TRBV27	.	TGTGCCAGCAGTTTAAATCGGAGCAATCAGCCCCAGCATTTT	CASSLNRSNQPQHF
.	TRBJ1-5	TRBV6-4	.	TGTGCCAGCTCCGCGGAGGGACTCCCTAACAATCAGCCCCAGCATTTT	CASSAEGLPNNQPQHF
.	TRBJ2-1	TRBV18	TRBD1	TGTGCCAGCTCACCAGGGACAGGGGTATCGAGCTCCTACAATGAGCAGTTCTTC	CASSPGTGVSSSYNEQFF
few	TRBJ2-7	TRBV19	TRBD2	TGTGCCAGTAGGCACCCGGGACTAGCGGCTAACGAGCAGTACTTC	CASRHPGLAANEQYF
.	TRBJ2-7	TRBV3-1/TRBV3-2	.	TGTGCCAGCGGGGACCAGGGCCCCTACGAGCAGTACTTC	CASGDQGPYEQYF
.	TRBJ1-1	TRBV4-1	.	TGCGCCAGCAGCCAAGTGGCAGGTGAGAACACTGAAGCTTTCTTT	CASSQVAGENTEAFF
.	TRBJ2-2	TRBV5-1	.	TGCGCCAGCAGCTTGGCCGCCTTTCCCGGGGAGCTGTTTTTT	CASSLAAFPGELFF
.	TRBJ2-3	TRBV23-1	TRBD1	TGCGCCAGCAACGGGACAGAAGACACAGATACGCAGTATTTT	CASNGTEDTDTQYF
.	TRBJ1-2	TRBV7-9	.	TGTGCCAGCAGCCCATGGGGCCGTGGGAACAGAGCCTATGGCTACACCTTC	CASSPWGRGNRAYGYTF
.	TRBJ1-4	TRBV5-1	.	TGCGCCAGCAGCCCCGCGGGGGGAGGAGAAAAACTGTTTTTT	CASSPAGGGEKLFF
.	TRBJ2-1	TRBV5-1	TRBD2	TGCGCCAGCAGGACCGGGGGGGAATACAATGAGCAGTTCTTC	CASRTGGEYNEQFF
.	TRBJ1-3	TRBV19	.	TGTGCCAGTAGTCTAGACCGACCGCTTTCTGGAAACACCATATATTTT	CASSLDRPLSGNTIYF
.	TRBJ2-5	TRBV5-1	.	TGCGCCAGCAGCACCGGAACCCAGGTACACCATCAAGAGACCCAGTACTTC	CASSTGTQVHHQETQYF
.	TRBJ2-2	TRBV6-4	.	TGTGCCAGCAGTGCCCGACTGTACACCGGGGAGCTGTTTTTT	CASSARLYTGELFF
.	TRBJ2-2	TRBV7-9	.	TGTGCCAGCAGCGGGCCCCGGGAGAAAGCGAACACCGGGGAGCTGTTTTTT	CASSGPREKANTGELFF
.	TRBJ1-1	TRBV6-6	.	TGTGCCAGCACTTTTAACACTGAAGCTTTCTTT	CASTFNTEAFF
.	TRBJ1-2	TRBV7-9	.	TGTGCCAGCAGCCTGGGGGGTTCCTATGGCTACACCTTC	CASSLGGSYGYTF
once	TRBJ1-1	TRBV19	.	TGTGCCAGTAGTATAGATCGCGGGGGCTCGAAAGCTTTCTTT	CASSIDRGGSKAFF
.	TRBJ2-6	TRBV5-1	.	TGCGCCAGCAGCTTTTACGGTTTGGCTGGGGCCAACGTCCTGACTTTC	CASSFYGLAGANVLTF
.	TRBJ1-6	TRBV5-1	.	TGCGCCAGCAGCCAAGCGGGGGGGAGCTCCTATAATTCACCCCTCCACTTT	CASSQAGGSSYNSPLHF
.	TRBJ2-2	TRBV11-3	.	TGTGCCAGCAGCTTCCAGGGTCTCGGGGAGCTGTTTTTT	CASSFQGLGELFF
.	TRBJ1-6	TRBV7-8	.	TGTGCCAGCAGCTCAAGGACACACAAGAGCTCCTATAATTCACCCCTCCACTTT	CASSSRTHKSSYNSPLHF
few	TRBJ2-7	TRBV18	.	TGTGCCAGCTCACCCGTGGCCTACGAGCAGTACTTC	CASSPVAYEQYF
once	TRBJ1-2	TRBV15	.	TGTGCCACCAGCCCGAGTAGGGCGGGTGGCTACACCTTC	CATSPSRAGGYTF
.	TRBJ2-5	TRBV5-6	.	TGTGCCAGCGCATGGGACATCCAAGAGACCCAGTACTTC	CASAWDIQETQYF
.	TRBJ1-3	TRBV6-5	.	TGTGCCAGCAGTTACTCGGAGGAGACCATATATTTT	CASSYSEETIYF
.	TRBJ2-2	TRBV19	.	TGTGCCAGTAGTATGGACATAGGACACACCCTGAACACCGGGGAGCTGTTTTTT	CASSMDIGHTLNTGELFF
.	TRBJ2-1	TRBV2	.	TGTGCCAGCAGTGAAACCAGGGAAAGTCAGTTCTTC	CASSETRESQFF
.	TRBJ1-6	TRBV6-5	.	TGTGCCAGCAGTTGGGGGCGGAATAATTCACCCCTCCACTTT	CASSWGRNNSPLHF
.	TRBJ2-5	TRBV5-4	.	TGTGCCAGCAGCTTGGAGGTGTTTGGAGAGACCCAGTACTTC	CASSLEVFGETQYF
.	TRBJ2-1	TRBV6-5	TRBD2	TGTGCCAGCAATCCCCGGCGGGGGGAGCAGTTCTTC	CASNPRRGEQFF
.	TRBJ2-1	TRBV3-1/TRBV3-2	TRBD2	TGTGCCAGCAGCCAGGAACAAGCGGGAAAGCAGTTCTTC	CASSQEQAGKQFF
.	TRBJ1-5	TRBV2	.	TGTGCCAGCAGTGTAGGGAATAATCAGCCCCAGCATTTT	CASSVGNNQPQHF
.	TRBJ1-5	TRBV6-5	.	TGTGCCAGCAGTTACTGGACGGAGGTCGATCAGCCCCAGCATTTT	CASSYWTEVDQPQHF
.	TRBJ1-6	TRBV19	.	TGTGCCAGTGAACCGGGACGGTTAAATTCACCCCTCCACTTT	CASEPGRLNSPLHF
.	TRBJ2-7	TRBV21-1	.	TGTGCCAGCAGCAAAGGATTAGGGACCAGGGGCTACGAGCAGTACTTC	CASSKGLGTRGYEQYF
.	TRBJ1-6	TRBV9	.	TGTGCCAGCAGCGTAGACGGCGGGGGAGATTCACCCCTCCACTTT	CASSVDGGGDSPLHF
few	TRBJ1-2	TRBV5-5	TRBD1	TGTGCCAGCAGCCCCGGGACAGGGGCTAACTATGGCTACACCTTC	CASSPGTGANYGYTF
.	TRBJ1-2	TRBV27	TRBD1	TGTGCCAGCAGTTTATCCAACAGGGGACCCTATGGCTACACCTTC	CASSLSNRGPYGYTF
.	TRBJ1-3	TRBV23-1	TRBD1	TGCGCCAGCAGTCACACAGGGGGCTTTTCTCCGGGCACCATATATTTT	CASSHTGGFSPGTIYF
.	TRBJ2-7	TRBV25-1	TRBD2	TGTGCCAGCAGTGCCTTACTAGCGGGGGCATACGAGCAGTACTTC	CASSALLAGAYEQYF
few	TRBJ2-7	TRBV7-2	TRBD2	TGTGCCAGCAGCTTAATAGCGGGGGGCTCCTACGAGCAGTACTTC	CASSLIAGGSYEQYF
.	TRBJ2-7	TRBV19	.	TGTGCCAGTAGTACCGGACGTGGCGAGCAGTACTTC	CASSTGRGEQYF
.	TRBJ1-3	TRBV19	TRBD1	TGTGCCAGTAGAAGAGGGACAGGACCCTCTGGAAACACCATATATTTT	CASRRGTGPSGNTIYF
.	TRBJ2-7	TRBV6-2/TRBV6-3	TRBD2	TGTGCCAGCAGTTACGGACTAGTAGCGGGCTCCTACGAGCAGTACTTC	CASSYGLVAGSYEQYF
.	TRBJ2-1	TRBV10-2	TRBD2	TGCGCCAGCATGACGTGGGCGGGGGTCAATGAGCAGTTCTTC	CASMTWAGVNEQFF
.	TRBJ2-3	TRBV20-1	TRBD2	TGCAGTGCTAGTAAAGCGGGGGACGCAGATACGCAGTATTTT	CSASKAGDADTQYF
.	TRBJ1-5	TRBV2	TRBD1	TGTGCCAGCAGCTGGGACAGTCAAAGGCGGCAGCCCCAGCATTTT	CASSWDSQRRQPQHF
.	TRBJ1-5	TRBV27	.	TGTGCCAGCGGCTTTCAGCCCCAGCATTTT	CASGFQPQHF
.	TRBJ2-1	TRBV4-1	.	TGCGCCAGCAGCCACCCCCTCGGGGAGCAGTTCTTC	CASSHPLGEQFF
.	TRBJ2-5	TRBV27	.	TGTGCCAGCAGTTTATCGCTTCCTACCGTAGGGGAGACCCAGTACTTC	CASSLSLPTVGETQYF